This T cell receptor beta chain was documented in a study of T cell clusters in autoimmune cytopenias (dated by TCRdb to about 2019). In terms of the full investigation: Healthy donor controls had a mean age of roughly 51 years and a median age of 59 years, with about half of the roughly 43 female. Per sample, TRB sequencing gave a median depth of around 53,000 reads and a median of 2,350 distinct TRB clonotypes. Peripheral blood TRB and IGH repertoires were sequenced in autoimmune cytopenia patients at active disease and during treatment follow-up, alongside healthy, CLL and autoimmune hepatitis controls. The goal of the study was to find out whether patients with autoimmune cytopenia have a disease-specific immune repertoire signature that could be used as a blood-based biomarker. For primary cytopenia the controls were about two dozen age-matched healthy donors, whereas for secondary cytopenia the controls were 14 age-matched CLL patients. Repertoires from autoimmune hepatitis patients were compared with those of about two dozen healthy donors matched for age and sex.

With regard to this clonotype: Its cognate antigen has yet to be identified.

Multiplex PCR with a touch-down protocol amplified TRB rearrangements, with the TRB-A and TRB-B primer pools combined in a single tube. Two consecutive PCR reactions with Phusion HS II polymerase added Illumina adapters and sample indices to the amplicons. The amplicons were purified from gel with the NucleoSpin Gel and PCR Clean-up kit, after which the amplicons were quantified by Qubit and checked for quality on an Agilent 2100 Bioanalyzer. Libraries were sequenced on an Illumina MiSeq using 600-cycle, single-indexed, paired-end runs. The authors' analysis ran thus. Alignment and assembly of TRB reads were performed with MiXCR version 2.1.12 and the default MiXCR reference library. A clone was defined by each unique CDR3 nucleotide sequence, and the analysis included only productive sequences with two or more reads. Repertoire diversity was assessed by alpha-parameterized diversity profiles (alpha 0 to 5), including Shannon (alpha 1) and Simpson (alpha 2) indices, computed with an R script. The tcR package was used to compute combinatorial TRB VJ usage, which was then compared between cohorts by principal component analysis with ade4. Using GLIPH, TCRbeta CDR3s were clustered on pairs of cohorts matched for age and read depth, and a Wilcoxon test was used to compare cluster frequencies. Once TCRdb had reprocessed the reads, it stored one entry per CDR3 protein sequence and supplied no DNA. It is TCRdb's table, rather than the study itself, that gives the V and J calls and clone size. The table for this sample records several thousand distinct CDR3 sequences. Of the sample, roughly 8% falls within the top ten clones.

Here is what the overall study found, with its caveats: TRB repertoire shifts, with less even repertoires in secondary cytopenia and CLL, mostly reflected lymphoma bias rather than autoimmunity. The T cell clusters were only ever defined in silico, so experimental validation of their functional role was still needed. A lack of physiological T cell clusters in primary autoimmune cytopenia patients was suggested by GLIPH, as 51 clusters were found to be exclusive to healthy donors versus roughly 18 exclusive to patients. In the comparison of secondary cytopenia with CLL, the cluster-lack signature was not observed, apparently because the dominant lymphoma-associated repertoire masked the signature. Compared with active autoimmune hepatitis patients, healthy donors had almost three times as many exclusive TRB clusters, a finding consistent with an autoimmunity-wide signature.

CDR1 and CDR2 (SGHTA, FQGNSA) derive from the germline V gene. Including cysteine and phenylalanine, the CDR3 has 15 amino acids. DNA for this receptor is not on file. Per sample, about 250 ng of peripheral blood genomic DNA, approximately 41,000 genome equivalents, was used for TRB amplification. The same data also went into a second study, on T cell repertoires in aging, cancer and after chemotherapy. The second investigation adds: The donors fell into six age groups ranging from 30 or younger to 70 or older, and each group had at least three individuals. TCR repertoires from healthy donor controls were recorded over periods of several months to years and showed clear clonal overlap between repeated samplings. The complete dataset included roughly 8.8 million TCR reads. Untreated patients with hematological or solid cancers showed significantly lower blood TCR diversity and higher clonality than age-matched healthy donors. In healthy donors, the decline in TCR diversity with age was mainly due to loss of richness, whereas in cancer patients loss of evenness also played a role. An increase in median generation probability over the chemotherapy interval was observed in both cancer cohorts, suggesting that the repertoire was reconstituted through rebound thymic output. According to the authors, the repertoire data do not permit conclusions about immunological memory after chemotherapy. To look at immunoaging and at how T cells reconstitute after chemotherapy, the study profiled TCR beta repertoires in peripheral blood from both healthy donors and cancer patients. The cohort comprised 200 to 250 cancer patients, 94 with hematological and 110 to 130 with solid cancers, plus 95 healthy donors as a reference group. TRB sequences were processed with MiXCR versions 2.12 and 3.0.5. The repertoire metrics were Shannon diversity, evenness, clonality (defined as one minus evenness), and alpha-parameterized diversity profiles covering alpha 0 to 5. Generation probabilities of clones in paired pre- and post-chemotherapy samples were computed with the IGoR algorithm.

Sample: peripheral blood. The chain couples TRBV7-2 to TRBJ1-3. This sequence was found in a human donor in good health. CDR3 protein: CASSAGPTVGNTIYF.